Below, 28 T cell receptor beta chains from the same sample are listed, as sequenced in a study of OX40 agonist ivuxolimab in advanced cancers. Measured with immunoSEQ multiplex PCR; TCRdb has only the in-frame clones, and not every one. The table includes fewer than 80,000 clones, 87% detected once. The material sequenced was CD4+ or CD8+ T cells sorted from blood, taken in a trial of the OX40 agonist ivuxolimab. These TCRs come from an adult with an advanced solid tumor such as melanoma, head and neck, liver or kidney cancer.

The V call is TRBV7-8, the J call TRBJ1-4; 8 bases fit TRBD1. This CDR3 is built from 14 residues. The germline CDR1 and CDR2 sequences are SGHVS and FQNEAQ. Trimming removed 8 bases from V and 1 base from J; junction bases left unmatched: 3. The CDR3 DNA follows: TGTGCCAGCCGTACAGGGGGAACTAATGAAAAACTGTTTTTT. Its protein product is CASRTGGTNEKLFF.

The J gene is TRBJ1-2, the V gene TRBV28, with unresolved D. The germline CDR1 and CDR2 sequences are MDHEN and SYDVKM. The CDR3 is 13 amino acids. Trimming shortened V by 2 bases and J by 8 bases, and 12 bases separated the two germline ends. The CDR3 DNA reads TGTGCCAGCAGTTTACGAGACCTCCGGGGCTACACCTTC. It encodes CASSLRDLRGYTF.

DNA for the CDR3: TGTGCCAGCAGCTTTAGGGGAGATACGCAGTATTTT. Translation: CASSFRGDTQYF. The chain employs TRBV7-2 and TRBJ2-3, with D possibly TRBD1 on 5 matching bases. Germline CDR1 reads SGHTA; CDR2 reads FQGNSA. The germline V and J ends were trimmed by 3 bases and 5 bases, with 6 bases remaining between them. This CDR3 is 12 amino acids long.

About this clone: This specimen includes other DNA sequences encoding the same CDR3. The rearrangement joins TRBV28 to TRBJ1-2; no clear D. This CDR3 contains 11 residues. Trimming removed 5 bases at V and 7 bases at J, with 8 bases between. Germline V gene lookup returns CDR1 MDHEN and CDR2 SYDVKM. The CDR3 DNA sequence: TGTGCCAGCAGTCCGGACGGTGGCTACACCTTC. It codes for CASSPDGGYTF.

The rearrangement uses TRBV28 and TRBJ1-2; D gene unclear. V lost 2 bases and J 12 bases, leaving 13 bases between the germline ends. There are 12 residues in the CDR3. Germline loops: CDR1 MDHEN, CDR2 SYDVKM. CDR3 residues: CASSLVSGFDTF. In DNA form, the CDR3 reads TGTGCCAGCAGTTTAGTCTCGGGGTTTGACACCTTC.

The table lists this clone with a count of one. This rearrangement joins TRBV28 to TRBJ1-5; tentative D call: TRBD1 (6 bases). Trimming left V 5 bases short and J 4 bases short, with 15 bases between. The CDR3 length is 15 residues. In germline, CDR1 is MDHEN, CDR2 SYDVKM. The CDR3 is CASSPRGGGNQPQHF. The CDR3 DNA sequence: TGTGCCAGCAGTCCACGTGGAGGGGGGAATCAGCCCCAGCATTTT.

This clone has more than one count but fewer than ten. The V and J genes are TRBV18 and TRBJ2-7, with unresolved D. Germline-derived CDR1 and CDR2 are KGHSH and LQKENI. The CDR3 is 14 amino acids. V dropped 4 bases and J dropped 4 bases, with 14 bases sitting between them. CDR3 residues: CASSLPVLPYEQYF. The CDR3 coding sequence is TGTGCCAGCTCACTTCCGGTCCTTCCTTACGAGCAGTACTTC.

The chain joins TRBV5-1 to TRBJ1-5; D is unresolved. Germline values: CDR1 SGHRS, CDR2 YFSETQ. Trimming took off 3 bases at V and 2 bases at J, with 15 bases between the two ends. The CDR3 sequence is 16 residues long. CDR3 protein: CASSSGPGVGNQPQHF. The CDR3 DNA reads TGCGCCAGCAGCTCCGGGCCCGGGGTGGGCAATCAGCCCCAGCATTTT.

The rearrangement joins TRBV7-9 to TRBJ2-3; no clear D. CDR3 size: 14 residues. V lost 1 base to trimming and J lost 3 bases, with 8 bases between them. Germline V gene data show CDR1 as SEHNR and CDR2 as FQNEAQ (reference sequence). The CDR3 protein is CASSLVDGTDTQYF. CDR3 sequence (DNA): TGTGCCAGCAGCTTAGTTGACGGAACAGATACGCAGTATTTT. Full variable domain (missing parts from reference TRBV7-9 and TRBJ2-3): DTGVSQNPRHKITKRGQNVTFRCDPISEHNRLYWYRQTLGQGPEFLTYFQNEAQLEKSRLLSDRFSAERPKGSFSTLEIQRTEQGDSAMYLCASSLVDGTDTQYFGPGTRLTVL.

The V call is TRBV12-5, the J call TRBJ2-7; TRBD1 matches 8 bases. Trimming at V came to 5 bases and at J to 2 bases, leaving 5 bases not matched to a gene. Germline V gene data show CDR1 as LGHNT and CDR2 as FRNRAP. The CDR3 extends over 14 amino acids. Here the CDR3 DNA reads TGTGCTAGTGGTAACGGACAGGGTCCCTACGAGCAGTACTTC. Its translation is CASGNGQGPYEQYF.

This clone was observed a few times. The rearrangement uses TRBV29-1 and TRBJ1-1, with a possible D match to TRBD1 (6 bases). Germline V CDR1 and CDR2: SQVTM, ANQGSEA. The CDR3 length is 12 residues. V shed 5 bases and J shed 7 bases, with 14 bases lying between them. In DNA, the CDR3 is TGCAGCGTTAAGGGAGGGGGTCATGAAGCTTTCTTT. This translates into CSVKGGGHEAFF.

V and J are TRBV18 and TRBJ1-6, with a tentative D call TRBD1 (6 bases). The length of the CDR3 is 15 residues. V was cut by 1 base and J by 7 bases, with 11 bases left in between. From germline, CDR1 is KGHSH and CDR2 LQKENI. The CDR3 sequence is CASSPQRGPNSPLHF. Here the CDR3 DNA reads TGTGCCAGCTCACCACAGCGGGGGCCCAATTCACCCCTCCACTTT. Filled out from reference TRBV18 and TRBJ1-6, the complete variable domain reads NAGVMQNPRHLVRRRGQEARLRCSPMKGHSHVYWYRQLPEEGLKFMVYLQKENIIDESGMPKERFSAEFPKEGPSILRIQQVVRGDSAAYFCASSPQRGPNSPLHFGNGTRLTVT.

The chain has TRBV7-3 and TRBJ2-7; D unclear. Germline V gene data show CDR1 as SGHTA and CDR2 as FQGTGA. Trimming pared 2 bases from V and 0 bases from J, leaving 14 bases between. The CDR3 totals 16 residues. Written as DNA, the CDR3 is TGTGCCAGCAGCTTAGGCAATAGCCTGAGCTCCTACGAGCAGTACTTC. It is translated as CASSLGNSLSSYEQYF.

This sequence joins TRBV19 and TRBJ2-7, with D possibly matching TRBD1 (6 bases). Deletions cut 9 bases from V and 2 bases from J, with 17 bases between. The CDR3 extends over 14 amino acids. CDR1 is LNHDA, CDR2 SQIVND, per germline (reference sequence). The DNA of the CDR3 is TGTGCCAGCCGGGACACTTTAAGTACCTACGAGCAGTACTTC. Protein product: CASRDTLSTYEQYF.

This clone is a singleton in its sample. The rearrangement links TRBV5-4 to TRBJ1-4; D remains ambiguous. CDR1 SGHNT and CDR2 YYREEE come from the germline V gene (reference sequence). This CDR3 has 15 residues. V was clipped by 2 bases and J by 3 bases, with 11 bases between them. The CDR3 loop reads CASSLKGGSNEKLFF. In nucleotides, the CDR3 is TGTGCCAGCAGCTTAAAGGGTGGGTCTAATGAAAAACTGTTTTTT.

The chain combines TRBV10-3 with TRBJ2-2; D may be TRBD1 or TRBD2 (5 bases each). The CDR3 contains 15 residues. The germline V gene encodes CDR1 ENHRY and CDR2 SYGVKD. The V end was cut by 7 bases, the J end by 2 bases, with 14 bases between. CDR3 nucleotide sequence: TGTGCCATCACCTCCGGGACGTATAACACCGGGGAGCTGTTTTTT. Protein sequence: CAITSGTYNTGELFF.

V and J are TRBV5-1 and TRBJ2-2, with TRBD2 identical over 11 bases. V dropped 0 bases and J dropped 4; count of bases not matched to a gene: 2. This CDR3 region has 16 residues. Germline CDR1 reads SGHRS; CDR2 reads YFSETQ. The CDR3 sequence: CASSLALAGGTGELFF. DNA for the CDR3: TGCGCCAGCAGCTTGGCCCTAGCGGGAGGCACCGGGGAGCTGTTTTTT.

DNA for the CDR3: TGTGCCAGCAGCTTGTCAGGGAACCTGAACACTGAAGCTTTCTTT. Protein sequence: CASSLSGNLNTEAFF. The chain is built from TRBV9 and TRBJ1-1; D possibly corresponds to TRBD1 (5 bases). This CDR3 region has 15 residues. V lost 4 bases and J lost 0, with 13 bases in between. Per the germline V gene, CDR1 is SGDLS and CDR2 is YYNGEE.

This chain links TRBV27 with TRBJ1-3; 8 bases fit TRBD1. This CDR3 spans 14 amino acids. Germline trimming cut 8 bases from V and 2 bases from J; bases unmatched to any gene: 5. Germline V CDR1 and CDR2: MNHEY, SMNVEV (reference sequence). The CDR3 loop reads CASRETGAGNTIYF. The CDR3 DNA reads TGTGCCAGCCGGGAGACAGGGGCTGGAAACACCATATATTTT.

In its sample, this clone was seen once. The chain joins TRBV5-1 to TRBJ2-1; 9 bases are shared with TRBD1. CDR1 SGHRS and CDR2 YFSETQ come from the germline V gene. The CDR3 has 15 amino acids. V dropped 3 bases and J dropped 2; count of bases not matched to a gene: 3. The CDR3 spells CASSSGTGTYNEQFF. The CDR3 nucleotides read TGCGCCAGCAGCTCGGGGACAGGGACCTACAATGAGCAGTTCTTC. The variable domain in full, with the rest retrieved from reference TRBV5-1 and TRBJ2-1, is KAGVTQTPRYLIKTRGQQVTLSCSPISGHRSVSWYQQTPGQGLQFLFEYFSETQRNKGNFPGRFSGRQFSNSRSEMNVSTLELGDSALYLCASSSGTGTYNEQFFGPGTRLTVL.

The rearrangement joins TRBV4-2 to TRBJ2-3; 10 nucleotides match TRBD2. Trimming at V came to 7 bases and at J to 3 bases, leaving 10 bases not matched to a gene. The CDR3 contains 16 residues. Per the germline V gene, CDR1 is LGHNA and CDR2 is YNFKEQ. Here the CDR3 reads CASIPQAGGETDTQYF. For the CDR3, the DNA is TGTGCCAGCATACCTCAAGCGGGGGGGGAAACAGATACGCAGTATTTT.

The V call is TRBV27, the J call TRBJ2-5; 7 bases fit TRBD1. The CDR3 totals 15 residues. Germline trimming cut 2 bases from V and 5 bases from J; bases unmatched to any gene: 8. The germline CDR1 and CDR2 sequences are MNHEY and SMNVEV (reference sequence). The CDR3 loop is CASSLNEGGGETQYF. The DNA for the CDR3 is TGTGCCAGCAGTTTAAACGAAGGGGGCGGCGAGACCCAGTACTTC.

This rearrangement joins TRBV18 to TRBJ1-1; 8 bases line up with TRBD1. This CDR3 is built from 13 residues. Germline V gives CDR1 KGHSH, CDR2 LQKENI. With V trimmed by 8 bases and J by 4 bases, 6 bases remained unmatched. CDR3 protein: CASTPGGGTEAFF. In DNA, the CDR3 is TGTGCCAGCACCCCAGGGGGCGGCACTGAAGCTTTCTTT.

The J gene is TRBJ1-3, the V gene TRBV5-4, with a tentative D call TRBD1 (5 bases). Trimming took off 3 bases at V and 0 bases at J, with 19 bases between the two ends. The CDR3 covers 18 residues. CDR1 and CDR2 (germline): SGHNT, YYREEE (reference sequence). The CDR3 is CASSSGGLGPYSGNTIYF. The CDR3 DNA follows: TGTGCCAGCAGCTCTGGAGGGCTGGGGCCCTACTCTGGAAACACCATATATTTT.

V is TRBV27 and J is TRBJ2-1; a weak D match, TRBD2 (6 bases). The CDR3 contains 15 residues. V shed 2 bases and J shed 7 bases, with 15 bases lying between them. The germline CDR1 and CDR2 sequences are MNHEY and SMNVEV (reference sequence). The CDR3 region is CASSLPSVSRNEQFF. CDR3 bases: TGTGCCAGCAGTTTACCTAGCGTGTCGAGGAATGAGCAGTTCTTC.

This clone was seen just once. This sequence joins TRBV30 and TRBJ2-7; D possibly uses TRBD1 or TRBD2 (5 bases each). The CDR3 has 13 amino acids. Germline lookup yields CDR1 GTSNPN and CDR2 SVGIG (reference sequence). Trimming stripped 2 bases from V and 2 bases from J, with 10 bases between. The CDR3 is CAWSTGTAYEQYF. In nucleotides, the CDR3 is TGTGCCTGGAGTACTGGGACGGCCTACGAGCAGTACTTC.

This chain joins TRBV7-9 and TRBJ1-4; 8 nucleotides line up with TRBD1. Losses at the gene ends were 4 bases for V and 2 bases for J; bases not matched to a gene: 6. The V gene's germline CDR1 is SEHNR and CDR2 FQNEAQ (reference sequence). The CDR3 length is 16 residues. The CDR3 region has the DNA TGTGCCAGCAGCTCGCTATGGACAGGGACTAATGAAAAACTGTTTTTT. Translating it yields CASSSLWTGTNEKLFF.

This rearrangement joins TRBV11-3 to TRBJ2-5; either TRBD1 or TRBD2 may fit D (7 bases each). The CDR3 consists of 16 residues. Germline lookup yields CDR1 SGHNT and CDR2 YENEEA. Deletions cut 5 bases from V and 2 bases from J, with 18 bases between. As DNA, the CDR3 is TGTGCCAGCAGCGCGGGCCCAGGGGGGGGTCAAGAGACCCAGTACTTC. Translation gives CASSAGPGGGQETQYF.